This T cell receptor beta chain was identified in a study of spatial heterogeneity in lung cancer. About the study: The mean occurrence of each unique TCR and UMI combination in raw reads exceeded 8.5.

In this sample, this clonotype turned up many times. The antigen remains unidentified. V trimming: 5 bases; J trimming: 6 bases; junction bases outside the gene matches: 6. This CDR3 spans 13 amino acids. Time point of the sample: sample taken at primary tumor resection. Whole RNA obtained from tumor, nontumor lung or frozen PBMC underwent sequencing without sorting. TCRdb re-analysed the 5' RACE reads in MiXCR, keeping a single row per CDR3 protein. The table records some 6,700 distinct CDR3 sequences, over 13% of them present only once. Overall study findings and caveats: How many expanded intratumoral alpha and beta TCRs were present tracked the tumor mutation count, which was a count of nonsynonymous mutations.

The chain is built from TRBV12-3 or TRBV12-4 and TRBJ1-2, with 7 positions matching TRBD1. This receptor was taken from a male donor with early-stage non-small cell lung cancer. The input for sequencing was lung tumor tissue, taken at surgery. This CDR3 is CASSIGTVHGYTF. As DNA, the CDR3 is TGTGCCAGCAGTATAGGGACAGTCCATGGCTACACCTTC.